Following are 2 T cell receptor beta chains from one sample sequenced in a study of T cells in Graves' hyperthyroidism and ophthalmopathy. It was RNA transcripts that yielded the amplified TCR beta CDR3 regions. Initially, a first-round RT-PCR of the TCR CDR3 employed the HTBI primer set. TCRdb passed the multiplex PCR reads through MiXCR, listing each CDR3 protein once. Of roughly 500,000 distinct CDR3 sequences listed, about half are singletons. The specimen was peripheral blood or thyroid tissue (not recorded which). Receptors originate from an adult woman with Graves' disease, either hyperthyroidism or ophthalmopathy (not recorded which).

The V and J genes are TRBV6-5 and TRBJ1-2; D is possibly TRBD1 (6 bases). The V gene's germline CDR1 is MNHEY and CDR2 SVGAGI. CDR3 length: 14 residues. The V gene lost 4 bases and the J gene lost 8 bases, with 17 bases spanning the gap. The CDR3 nucleotides read TGTGCCAGCAGTTCGACGATGACAGGCTCCGGCTACACCTTC. Encoded protein: CASSSTMTGSGYTF.

The gene calls are TRBV10-3 and TRBJ2-7; D not resolved. Germline loops: CDR1 ENHRY, CDR2 SYGVKD. CDR3 length equals 14 residues. V was trimmed by 7 bases and J by 1 base, leaving 14 bases between them. The CDR3 loop is CAIIPGDGSYEQYF. In DNA, the CDR3 is TGTGCCATCATCCCTGGAGACGGGTCCTACGAGCAGTACTTC.